This T cell receptor (beta chain) appears in the sequencing data of a study of shared clonotypes between healthy human individuals. TCRdb keeps only in-frame clones here, not all; method: immunoSEQ multiplex PCR. Of over a million clones in the sample, about four fifths were seen once. This clone was recorded many times. This specimen includes other DNA sequences encoding the same CDR3. This CDR3 is 13 amino acids long. V gave up 2 bases and J gave up 5 bases, with 8 bases separating them. CDR1 is SGHRS and CDR2 is YFSETQ in the germline V gene. The specimen sequenced was memory CD4+ T cells from PBMCs. Documented subset: CD45RA-negative fraction. This TCR came from a man younger than 30 in good health. Some clones in this sample may be carry-over from other donors' samples. V and J are TRBV5-1 and TRBJ1-5; D gene unclear. This CDR3 is CASSLTADQPQHF. As DNA, the CDR3 is TGCGCCAGCAGCTTAACGGCGGATCAGCCCCAGCATTTT.